The sequence of this T cell receptor (beta chain) was determined in a study of Ad26.COV2.S vaccination and SARS-CoV-2 variants. General observations from the study: An underestimation of total T cell responses may have resulted from the TCR breadth and depth analyses.

Documented treatment: roughly 20 received Ad26.COV2.S at low or high dose, single or two shots; roughly five received placebo; per-sample allocation not given. The study sampled participants on day 63 after the first vaccine or placebo injection. The individual, an adult aged 18-55 years, was a donor in Boston. The method was immunoSEQ multiplex PCR; TCRdb's version includes in-frame clones alone and lacks a portion of them. The table lists more than 300,000 clones, around four fifths of them singletons. Concerning this clone: Its antigen is unidentified.

The CDR3 spans 18 residues. Trimming cost V 4 bases and J 5 bases, with 27 bases left between them. The germline CDR1 and CDR2 sequences are SGDLS and YYNGEE. The specimen comprised peripheral blood, sampled in a trial of Ad26.COV2.S vaccine versus placebo. The clonotype originates from a person between 18 and 60 years old who received the Ad26.COV2.S COVID-19 vaccine or a placebo. The chain links TRBV9 to TRBJ1-1, with D perhaps TRBD1 (5 bases). The CDR3 reads CASSPHSNAGTGGTEAFF. DNA for the CDR3: TGTGCCAGCAGCCCCCACTCAAACGCTGGGACGGGCGGGACTGAAGCTTTCTTT.